Described below is a single T cell receptor (beta chain) sequence and its context. Per the original methods: Reference gene primer amplification in the assay estimated nucleated cell counts. Produced via immunoSEQ multiplex PCR; TCRdb's table is partial and in-frame only. The V and J calls and clone size are taken from that table; D and trimming were inferred from the DNA. The data contain about 73,000 clones, more than 90% of them singletons. This sample was included in a study of blood T cell repertoires in COVID-19. Study-level information: Acute and convalescent COVID-19 specimens originated in the United States, Italy and Spain. The cDNA or gDNA used as material had been derived from T cells, B-cell-depleted T cells, or PBMCs.

Trimming removed 5 bases at V and 2 bases at J, with 7 bases between. The CDR3 is made up of 13 amino acids. Germline V gene lookup returns CDR1 MNHEY and CDR2 SVGAGI. The sequencing sample was made of peripheral blood. The clonotype was recovered from a woman aged 80 or older with active or convalescent COVID-19. The J gene is TRBJ1-5, the V gene TRBV6-5; D remains unclear. CDR3 DNA sequence: TGTGCCAGCAGTCGCATAGGCAATCAGCCCCAGCATTTT. It specifies CASSRIGNQPQHF.